This T cell receptor beta chain was sequenced for a study of cytomegalovirus exposure and HLA in healthy donors (dated by TCRdb to the late 2010s). Looking at the study overall: The 500 to 800 repertoires of the first cohort and the 120 validation repertoires were produced on the same platform, according to a later analysis. To predict cytomegalovirus infection status, the study combined high-throughput TCR immunosequencing, statistical association of individual TCRs with disease status, and machine learning. The study aimed to test whether cataloging public T cell receptors could reveal signatures of past pathogen exposure. Along with the roughly 670-subject first cohort, a separate validation cohort of about 110 different subjects was used. Points the paper makes about the study in general: Cytomegalovirus status was reported to be diagnosed by the classifier with high specificity and sensitivity in both the original and validation cohorts. A later analysis found that TCRs clustered in the first cohort also tended to co-occur in the 95 to 150 validation repertoires, with roughly 95% of cluster scores above 0. A later analysis had no HLA typing for the validation cohort, so co-occurrence there was scored across all 120 repertoires. The authors suggested that the approach could potentially be extended to other disease states and immunological phenotypes. The study gave a list of more than 150 TCR beta chains associated with cytomegalovirus. In vitro tests confirmed that a few of the cytomegalovirus-associated TCR beta chains recognize cytomegalovirus antigens. Most TCR sequences were observed very rarely across donors, whereas some public TCRs were present in many individuals.

Library creation used the immunoSEQ multiplex PCR assay. As for how the authors treated the data: A statistical classification framework was developed to diagnose cytomegalovirus status using the catalog of TCR beta chain sequences. TCRdb holds this immuneACCESS table with in-frame rearrangements only. Some clones are missing; in checked studies, unresolved V genes explain under half, and the rest has no known cause. V and J calls and clone size are copied from that table; D and trimming were computed from the DNA. For this sample there are 160,000 or so clones; 85% appear just once. The ten largest clones add up to approximately 2% of the sample. The donors were included in the validation cohort of roughly 130 subjects, a group kept apart from the roughly 680-subject first cohort. Counted from cysteine to phenylalanine, this CDR3 has 13 amino acids. The entry retains the CDR3 DNA only, 39 bases that are in frame from base 1. V and J are truncated by 8 bases and 2 bases respectively, leaving an intervening sequence of 10 bases. CDR1 and CDR2, looked up from the germline V gene (reference sequence), are SEHNR and FQNEAQ.

Concerning this clone: Its antigen remains unidentified. Nothing much larger sits one base from this clone, and base qualities are not available.

This sequence was found in a young man in good health and CMV-seropositive. The sequencing input was PBMCs. The chain couples TRBV7-9 to TRBJ2-1; the best D guess is TRBD2, with 6 bases matching. For the CDR3, the sequence is CASSGGAYNEQFF. At the DNA level, the sequence is TGTGCCAGCTCAGGCGGGGCCTACAATGAGCAGTTCTTC.